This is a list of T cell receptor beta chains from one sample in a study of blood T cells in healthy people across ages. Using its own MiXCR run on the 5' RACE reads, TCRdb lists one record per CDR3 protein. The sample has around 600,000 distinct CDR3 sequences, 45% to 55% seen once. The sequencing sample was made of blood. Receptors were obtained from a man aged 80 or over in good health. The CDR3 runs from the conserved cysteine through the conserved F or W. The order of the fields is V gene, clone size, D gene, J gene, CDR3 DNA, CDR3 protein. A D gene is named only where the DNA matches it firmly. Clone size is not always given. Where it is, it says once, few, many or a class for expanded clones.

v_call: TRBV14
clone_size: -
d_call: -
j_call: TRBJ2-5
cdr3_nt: TGTGCCAGCAGCCCACAGATACGGGAGACCCAGTACTTC
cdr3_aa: CASSPQIRETQYF

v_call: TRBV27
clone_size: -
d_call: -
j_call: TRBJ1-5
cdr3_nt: TGTGCCAGTACCGGGTCCCCGCCCCAGCATTTT
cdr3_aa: CASTGSPPQHF

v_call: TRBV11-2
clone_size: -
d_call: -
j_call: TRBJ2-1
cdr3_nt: TGTGCCAGCAGCTGGGGACACAACAATGAGCAGTTCTTC
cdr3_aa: CASSWGHNNEQFF

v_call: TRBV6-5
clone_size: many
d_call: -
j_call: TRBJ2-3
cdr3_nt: TGTGCCAGCAGTTACTCGGGGGTTAGCACAGATACGCAGTATTTT
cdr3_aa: CASSYSGVSTDTQYF

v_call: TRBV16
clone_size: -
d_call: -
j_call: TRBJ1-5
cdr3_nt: TGTGCCAGCAGCTGTGGGCCGTGGGGCAATCAGCCCCAGCATTTT
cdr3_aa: CASSCGPWGNQPQHF

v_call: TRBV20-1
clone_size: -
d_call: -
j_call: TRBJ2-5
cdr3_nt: TGCAGTGCTTCGAGCACCCGGCGCCAAGAGACCCAGTACTTC
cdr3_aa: CSASSTRRQETQYF

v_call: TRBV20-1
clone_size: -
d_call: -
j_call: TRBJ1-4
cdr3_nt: TGCAGTGCTAGCCGGGGGGAGGAAAAACTGTTTTTT
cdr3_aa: CSASRGEEKLFF

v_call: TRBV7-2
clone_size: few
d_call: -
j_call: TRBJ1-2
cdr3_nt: TGTGCCAGCAGCTTAGCGCGGACAGCTAACTATGGCTACACCTTC
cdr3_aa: CASSLARTANYGYTF

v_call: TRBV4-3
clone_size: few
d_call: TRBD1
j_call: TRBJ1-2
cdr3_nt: TGCGCCAGCAGCCAAGAAAGGACAGGGACCTATGGCTACACCTTC
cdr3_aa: CASSQERTGTYGYTF

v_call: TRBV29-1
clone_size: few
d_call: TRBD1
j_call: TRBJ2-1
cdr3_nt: TGCAGCGCTTCCGGGACAGGGGCGGCTGAGCAGTTCTTC
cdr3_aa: CSASGTGAAEQFF

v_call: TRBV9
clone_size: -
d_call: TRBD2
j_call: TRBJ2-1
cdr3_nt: TGTGCCAGCAGCGGGGGACTAGCGGGGACGTATGAGCAGTTCTTC
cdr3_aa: CASSGGLAGTYEQFF

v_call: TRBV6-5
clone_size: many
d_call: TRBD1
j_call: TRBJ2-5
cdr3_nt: TGTGCCAGCAGTCGACAGGGACGTGCATCGATCCAAGAGACCCAGTACTTC
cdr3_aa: CASSRQGRASIQETQYF

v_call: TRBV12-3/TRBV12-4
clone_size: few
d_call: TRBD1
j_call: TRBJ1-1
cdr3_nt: TGTGCCAGCAGCTCGGGACAGGGGAGGGTGAACACTGAAGCTTTCTTT
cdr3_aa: CASSSGQGRVNTEAFF

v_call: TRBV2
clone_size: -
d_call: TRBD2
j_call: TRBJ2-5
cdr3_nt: TGTGCCAGCAGTGAAAGGACTAGGGGAAGTCAAGAGACCCAGTACTTC
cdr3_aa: CASSERTRGSQETQYF

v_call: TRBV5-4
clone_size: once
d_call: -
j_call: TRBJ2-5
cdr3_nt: TGTGCCAGCAGCTGCCAGGGGCGTCGGGAGACCCAGTACTTC
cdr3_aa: CASSCQGRRETQYF

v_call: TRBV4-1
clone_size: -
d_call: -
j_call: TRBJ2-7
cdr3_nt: TGCGCCTGCAGCCAAGACAGGACGGTAACCTACGAGCAGTACTTC
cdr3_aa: CACSQDRTVTYEQYF

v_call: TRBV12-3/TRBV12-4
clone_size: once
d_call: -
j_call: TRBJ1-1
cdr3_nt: TGTGCCAGCAGTTTTAGTGGGCGGGGGACTGAAGCTTTCTTT
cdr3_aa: CASSFSGRGTEAFF

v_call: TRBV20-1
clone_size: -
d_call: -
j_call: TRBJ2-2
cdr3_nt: TGCAGTGCTAGATCCGGGAGAAGTAACACCGGGGAGCTGTTTTTT
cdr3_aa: CSARSGRSNTGELFF

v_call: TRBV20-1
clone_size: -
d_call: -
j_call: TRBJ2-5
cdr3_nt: TGCGGGGGAGGGACATCAGGAGAGACCCAGTACTTC
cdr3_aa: CGGGTSGETQYF

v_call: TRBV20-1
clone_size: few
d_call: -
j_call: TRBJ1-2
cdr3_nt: TGCAGTGCTAGAGAGCTGGCTAACTATGGCTACACCTTC
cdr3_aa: CSARELANYGYTF

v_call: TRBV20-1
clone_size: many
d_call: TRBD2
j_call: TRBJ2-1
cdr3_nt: TGCAGTGCTAGGGGGACTAGCAGGAGGGGGGGGGATGAGCAGTTCTTC
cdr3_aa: CSARGTSRRGGDEQFF

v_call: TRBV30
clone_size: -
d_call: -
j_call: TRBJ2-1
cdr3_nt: TGTGCCTGGAGTCTGAACGTAAATGAGCAGTTCTTC
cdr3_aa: CAWSLNVNEQFF

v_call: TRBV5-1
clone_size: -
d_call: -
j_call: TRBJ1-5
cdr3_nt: TGCGCCAGCTGCCAGGGGCCTTGCAATCAGCCCCAGCATTTT
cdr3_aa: CASCQGPCNQPQHF

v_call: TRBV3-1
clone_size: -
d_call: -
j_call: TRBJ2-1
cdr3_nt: TGTGCCAGCAGCCAAAGGGGGTCAAATGAGCAGTTCTTC
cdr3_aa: CASSQRGSNEQFF

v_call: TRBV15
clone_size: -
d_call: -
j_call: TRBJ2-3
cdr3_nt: TGTGCCACCAGCAGAGGAGGATCCGGGACAGATACGCAGTATTTT
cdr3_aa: CATSRGGSGTDTQYF

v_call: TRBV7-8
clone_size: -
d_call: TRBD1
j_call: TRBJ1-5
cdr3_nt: TGTGCCAGCAGCTTAGGTGGGACAGGGATAAATCAGCCCCAGCATTTT
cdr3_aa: CASSLGGTGINQPQHF

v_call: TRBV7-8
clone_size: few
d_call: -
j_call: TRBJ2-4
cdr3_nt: TGTGCCAGCAGTTCCTCAGGGGCCGGAGCCAAAAACATTCAGTACTTC
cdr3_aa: CASSSSGAGAKNIQYF

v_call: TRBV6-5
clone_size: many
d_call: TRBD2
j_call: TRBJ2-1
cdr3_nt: TGTGCCAGCAGTTCTAGCGGGCCAACCTACAATGAGCAGTTCTTC
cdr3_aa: CASSSSGPTYNEQFF

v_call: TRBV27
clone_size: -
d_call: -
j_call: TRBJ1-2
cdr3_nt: TGTGCCAGCAGCAACAAGCAGGGGTACTATGGCTACACCTTC
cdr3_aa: CASSNKQGYYGYTF

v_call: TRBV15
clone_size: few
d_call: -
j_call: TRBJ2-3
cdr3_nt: TGTGCCACCAACTCGCCGGGGGTGCGAGATACGCAGTATTTT
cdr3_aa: CATNSPGVRDTQYF

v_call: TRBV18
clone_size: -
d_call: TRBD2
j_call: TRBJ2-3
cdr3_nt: TGTGCCAGCTCAAGCCTAGCGGTAGCAGATACGCAGTATTTT
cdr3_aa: CASSSLAVADTQYF

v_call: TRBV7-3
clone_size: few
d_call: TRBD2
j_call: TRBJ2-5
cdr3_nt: TGTGCCAGCAGCTTAGGGTCTAGCGGGAAACAAGAGACCCAGTACTTC
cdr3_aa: CASSLGSSGKQETQYF

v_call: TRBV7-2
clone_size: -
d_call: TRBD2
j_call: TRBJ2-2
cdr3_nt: TGTGCCAGCAGCTCTAGCGGGCAAATCACCGGGGAGCTGTTTTTT
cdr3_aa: CASSSSGQITGELFF

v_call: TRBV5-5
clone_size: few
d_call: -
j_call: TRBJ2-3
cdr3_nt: TGTGCCAGCAGCCCGGACGGGACCACAGATACGCAGTATTTT
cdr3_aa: CASSPDGTTDTQYF

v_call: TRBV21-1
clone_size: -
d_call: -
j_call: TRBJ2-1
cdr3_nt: TGTGCCAGCTATAGCGGGAGATCTTGCAATGAGCAGTTCTTC
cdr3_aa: CASYSGRSCNEQFF

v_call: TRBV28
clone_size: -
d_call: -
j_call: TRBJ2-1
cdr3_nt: TGTGCCAGCACCTTGGACACCTACAATGAGCAGTTCTTC
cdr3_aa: CASTLDTYNEQFF

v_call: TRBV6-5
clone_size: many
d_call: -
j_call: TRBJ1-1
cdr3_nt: TGTGCCAGCAGTTACGGGGGGGAGAGCACTGAAGCTTTCTTT
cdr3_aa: CASSYGGESTEAFF

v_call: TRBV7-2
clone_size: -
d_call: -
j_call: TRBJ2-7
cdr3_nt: TGTGCCAGCAGCTTAGGGCCACAGGGTCACATTGCCTACGAGCAGTACTTC
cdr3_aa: CASSLGPQGHIAYEQYF

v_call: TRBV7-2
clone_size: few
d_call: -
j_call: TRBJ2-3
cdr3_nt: TGTGCCAGCAGCTGGCGGAGCACAGATACGCAGTATTTT
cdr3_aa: CASSWRSTDTQYF

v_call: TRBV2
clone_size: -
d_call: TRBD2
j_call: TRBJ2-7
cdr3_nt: TGTGCCAGCAGCAACGGACTAGGCTACGAGCAGTACTTC
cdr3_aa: CASSNGLGYEQYF

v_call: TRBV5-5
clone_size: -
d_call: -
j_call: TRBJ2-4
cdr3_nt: TGTGCCAGCAGCTTGGTAGCCCGTGATATGGCTTCGGCCAAAAACATTCAGTACTTC
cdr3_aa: CASSLVARDMASAKNIQYF

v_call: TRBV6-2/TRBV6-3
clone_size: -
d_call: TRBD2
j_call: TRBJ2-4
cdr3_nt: TGTGCCAGCAGTTACCTGCGGGAGGGAAACATTCAGTACTTC
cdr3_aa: CASSYLREGNIQYF

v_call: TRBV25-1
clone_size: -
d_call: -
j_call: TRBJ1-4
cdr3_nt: TGTGCCAGCAGTGAATGGGGTGAAAAACTGTTTTTT
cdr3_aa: CASSEWGEKLFF

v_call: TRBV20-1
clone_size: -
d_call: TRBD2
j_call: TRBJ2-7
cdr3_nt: TGCAGTGCTAGCGGGAGGGCCTCCTACGAGCAGTACTTC
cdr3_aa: CSASGRASYEQYF

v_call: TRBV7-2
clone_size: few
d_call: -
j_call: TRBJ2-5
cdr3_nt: TGTGCCAGCAGCGTAGGTTCCGGTCCCTCCCAGTACTTC
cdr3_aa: CASSVGSGPSQYF

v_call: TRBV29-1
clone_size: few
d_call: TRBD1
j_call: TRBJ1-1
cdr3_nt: TGCAGCGTTGGGTCGGCCAGGGGGACTGAAGCTTTCTTT
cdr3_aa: CSVGSARGTEAFF

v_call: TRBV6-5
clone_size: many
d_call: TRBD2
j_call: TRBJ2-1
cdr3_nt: TGTGCCAGCAGGACTAGCGGGAGGGGTGGTGAGCAGTTCTTC
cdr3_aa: CASRTSGRGGEQFF

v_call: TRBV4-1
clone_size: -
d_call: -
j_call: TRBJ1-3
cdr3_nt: TGCGCCAGCAGCCAAGAGGCACATCTCTCTGGAAACACCATATATTTT
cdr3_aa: CASSQEAHLSGNTIYF

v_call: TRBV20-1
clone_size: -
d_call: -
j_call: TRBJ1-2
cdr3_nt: TGCAGTGCTAGAGGGATCTATGGCTACACCTTC
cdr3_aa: CSARGIYGYTF